The 6 T cell receptor beta chains in this list originate from one sample, sequenced in a study of human T cells and chemical hapten exposure. TCRdb re-analysed the RACE reads in MiXCR, keeping a single row per CDR3 protein. The table shows about 89,000 distinct CDR3 sequences, with approximately 9.9% occurring only once. Time point meaning: patch test 2, 6 weeks after DPC sensitization. As for treatment: therapeutic diphenylcyclopropenone sensitization with weekly scalp DPC. Sequenced material: whole blood, taken in connection with sensitization to the hapten diphenylcyclopropenone (DPC). These receptors originate from a man in his forties with alopecia areata. Some clones in this sample may be carry-over from other donors' samples.

The V and J genes are TRBV7-8 and TRBJ1-4; D is perhaps TRBD1 (6 bases). Per the germline V gene, CDR1 is SGHVS and CDR2 is FQNEAQ. The V gene lost 3 bases and the J gene lost 7 bases, with 12 bases spanning the gap. The CDR3 has 14 amino acids. Here the CDR3 reads CASSLQGWSEKLFF. As DNA, the CDR3 is TGTGCCAGCAGCTTGCAGGGGTGGAGTGAAAAACTGTTTTTT.

This clonotype has ten or more counts. The V gene is TRBV6-1, the J gene TRBJ2-3; 10 nucleotides agree with TRBD2. CDR3 length equals 17 residues. The germline gives CDR1 MNHNS, CDR2 SASEGT. The junction had 11 bases not matched to a gene; V was cut back by 8 bases and J by 0 bases. CDR3 nucleotides: TGTGCCAGCTACTCGACTAGCGGGTCGAGGAGCACAGATACGCAGTATTTT. Its translation is CASYSTSGSRSTDTQYF.

This chain links TRBV3-1 with TRBJ1-3; 9 nucleotides line up with TRBD1. With 7 bases clipped from V and 3 bases from J, the junction kept 10 bases outside the gene matches. Germline V gene lookup returns CDR1 LGHDT and CDR2 YNNKEL (reference sequence). CDR3 length equals 16 residues. This chain's CDR3 is CASTDIQGARGNTIYF. CDR3 nucleotide sequence: TGTGCCAGCACCGATATACAGGGGGCGCGTGGAAACACCATATATTTT.

This clonotype was picked up a small number of times. The chain uses TRBV20-1 and TRBJ2-5; no clear D. This CDR3 is built from 14 residues. V was cut by 3 bases and J by 1 base, with 12 bases left in between. The germline V gene has CDR1 DFQATT and CDR2 SNEGSKA (reference sequence). The CDR3 here is CSASALGPQETQYF. CDR3 nucleotides: TGCAGTGCTAGTGCCCTAGGCCCCCAAGAGACCCAGTACTTC.

This clonotype was picked up many times. The chain links TRBV29-1 to TRBJ2-1; 11 bases align to TRBD2. The J segment lost 4 bases and the V segment lost 6 bases, leaving 2 bases of the junction unmatched. The CDR3 length is 13 residues. The germline CDR1 and CDR2 sequences are SQVTM and ANQGSEA. CDR3 bases: TGCAGCGTCCTAGCGGGAGGTTACAATGAGCAGTTCTTC. This codes for CSVLAGGYNEQFF.

This clonotype has ten or more counts. V is TRBV5-6 and J is TRBJ2-5, with a tentative D call TRBD1 (6 bases). V was trimmed by 1 base and J by 5 bases, leaving 12 bases between them. Germline V CDR1 and CDR2: SGHDT, YYEEEE. This CDR3 has 14 residues. The CDR3 spells CASSLRQAGETQYF. Here the CDR3 DNA reads TGTGCCAGCAGCTTGCGACAGGCCGGGGAGACCCAGTACTTC. Full variable domain (outside the CDR3, taken from reference TRBV5-6 and TRBJ2-5): DAGVTQSPTHLIKTRGQQVTLRCSPKSGHDTVSWYQQALGQGPQFIFQYYEEEERQRGNFPDRFSGHQFPNYSSELNVNALLLGDSALYLCASSLRQAGETQYFGPGTRLLVL.